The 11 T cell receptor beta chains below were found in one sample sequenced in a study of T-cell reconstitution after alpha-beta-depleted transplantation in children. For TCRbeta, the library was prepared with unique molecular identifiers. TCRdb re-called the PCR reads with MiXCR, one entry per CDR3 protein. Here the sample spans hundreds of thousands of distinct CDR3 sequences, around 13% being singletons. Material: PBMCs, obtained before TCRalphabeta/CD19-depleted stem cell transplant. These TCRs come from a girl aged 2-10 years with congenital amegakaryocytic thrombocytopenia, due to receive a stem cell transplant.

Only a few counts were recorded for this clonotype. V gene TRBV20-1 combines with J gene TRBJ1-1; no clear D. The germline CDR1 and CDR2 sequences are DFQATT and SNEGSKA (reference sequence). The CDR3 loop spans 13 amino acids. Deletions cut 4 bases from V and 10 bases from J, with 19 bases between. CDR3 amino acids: CSATPPRNERAFF. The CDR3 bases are TGCAGTGCTACCCCACCCAGGAATGAAAGAGCTTTCTTT.

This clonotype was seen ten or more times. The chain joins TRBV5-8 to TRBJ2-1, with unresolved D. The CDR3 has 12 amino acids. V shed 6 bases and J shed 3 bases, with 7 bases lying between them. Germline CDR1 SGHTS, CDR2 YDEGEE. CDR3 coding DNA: TGTGCCAGCAATCAGAACTACAATGAGCAGTTCTTC. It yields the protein CASNQNYNEQFF.

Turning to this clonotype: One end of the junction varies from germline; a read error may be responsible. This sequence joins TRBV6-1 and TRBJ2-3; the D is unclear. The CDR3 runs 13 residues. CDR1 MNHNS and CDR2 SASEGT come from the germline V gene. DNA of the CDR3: TGTGCCAGCATGGGCGGAAGCCCAGATACGCAGTTTTTT. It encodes CASMGGSPDTQFF.

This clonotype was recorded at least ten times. CDR3 coding DNA: TGTGCCAGCAGCTCCGACAGCGCCGGGGAGCTGTTTTTT. It translates to CASSSDSAGELFF. V usage is TRBV7-9 and J usage is TRBJ2-2, with a weak D call TRBD1 (5 bases). Trimming removed 4 bases from V and 6 bases from J, with 9 bases in between. This CDR3 contains 13 residues. In germline, CDR1 is SEHNR, CDR2 FQNEAQ (reference sequence).

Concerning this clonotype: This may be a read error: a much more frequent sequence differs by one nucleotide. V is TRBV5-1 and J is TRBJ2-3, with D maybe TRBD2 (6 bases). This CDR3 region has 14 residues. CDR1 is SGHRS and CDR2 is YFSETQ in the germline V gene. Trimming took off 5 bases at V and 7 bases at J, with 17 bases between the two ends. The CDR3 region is CASSRGGSPYTQYF. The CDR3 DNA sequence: TGCGCCAGCAGTCGGGGAGGAAGTCCATATACGCAGTATTTT.

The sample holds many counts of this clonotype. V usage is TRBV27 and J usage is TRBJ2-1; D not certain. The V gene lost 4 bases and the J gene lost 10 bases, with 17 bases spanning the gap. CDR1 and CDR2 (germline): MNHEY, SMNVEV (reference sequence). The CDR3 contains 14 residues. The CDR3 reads CASSSAPSEWEQFF. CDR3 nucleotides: TGTGCCAGCAGTTCCGCACCAAGCGAATGGGAGCAGTTCTTC.

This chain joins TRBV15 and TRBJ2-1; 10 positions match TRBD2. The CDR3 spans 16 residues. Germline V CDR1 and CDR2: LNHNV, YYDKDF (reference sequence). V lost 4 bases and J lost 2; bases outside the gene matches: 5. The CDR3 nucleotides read TGTGCCACCAGCACCCAACTAGCGGGAACCTACAATGAGCAGTTCTTC. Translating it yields CATSTQLAGTYNEQFF.

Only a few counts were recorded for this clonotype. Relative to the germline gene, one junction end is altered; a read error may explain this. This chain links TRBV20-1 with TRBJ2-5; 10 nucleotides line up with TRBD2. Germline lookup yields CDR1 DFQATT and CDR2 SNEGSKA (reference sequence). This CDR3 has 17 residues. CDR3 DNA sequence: TGCTGTGCTACCAGCCTAGCGGGAGCCGTTCGCAAAGAGACCCAGTACTTC. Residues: CCATSLAGAVRKETQYF.

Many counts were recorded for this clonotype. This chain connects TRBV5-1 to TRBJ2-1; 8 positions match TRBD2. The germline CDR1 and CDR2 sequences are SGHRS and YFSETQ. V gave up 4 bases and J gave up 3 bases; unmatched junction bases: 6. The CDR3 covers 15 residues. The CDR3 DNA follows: TGCGCCAGCAGCGTCCGACTAGCGAGCTACAATGAGCAGTTCTTC. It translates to CASSVRLASYNEQFF.

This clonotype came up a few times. The CDR3 DNA sequence: TGTGCCAGCAGTTACTCGGTCCTGAACTATGGCTACACCTTC. This codes for CASSYSVLNYGYTF. The V and J genes are TRBV6-5 and TRBJ1-2; D uncertain. The CDR3 sequence is 14 residues long. Germline assignment: CDR1 MNHEY and CDR2 SVGAGI. The V gene lost 0 bases and the J gene lost 2 bases, with 7 bases spanning the gap.

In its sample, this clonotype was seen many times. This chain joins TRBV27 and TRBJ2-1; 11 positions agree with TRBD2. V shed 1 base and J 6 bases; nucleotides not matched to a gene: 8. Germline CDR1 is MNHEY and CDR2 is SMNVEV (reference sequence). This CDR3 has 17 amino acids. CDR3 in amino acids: CASSLFAGTSGLNEQFF. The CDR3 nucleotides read TGTGCCAGCAGTTTATTCGCCGGGACTAGCGGACTCAATGAGCAGTTCTTC.